This T cell receptor beta chain stems from a study of shared clonotypes between healthy human individuals. Study-wide results and limits: Shared clonotypes: about 4.6% naive CD4, around 3.5% naive CD8, around 2.2% memory CD4, more than 0.3% memory CD8.

Researchers ran the assay at a deep level. On sorted subsets, replicate PCRs used approximately 190 ng DNA, or 25,000 to 35,000 T cell genomes. Generated by immunoSEQ multiplex PCR, the TCRdb table keeps only in-frame clones and is missing some. The sample lists over a million clones, roughly 98.5% seen once, with over 0.3% in the top ten. Only Caucasian adults living in Nashville, Tennessee made up the donor group. Looked up from germline, CDR1 is SEHNR and CDR2 is FQNEAQ (reference sequence). The trim removed 5 bases at V and 7 bases at J, leaving 18 bases unmatched. This CDR3 region has 18 residues. Comments on this clone: Its antigen is not known.

The chain uses TRBV7-9 and TRBJ1-4; TRBD1 aligns across 8 bases. This clonotype was sampled from a man in his thirties or forties in good health. Input material: naive CD4+ T cells sorted from blood. Subset defined: CD45RA+ positively selected. CDR3 DNA: TGTGCCAGCAGCAAGGCTGGGACAGGCCTCAAACTTGGTGAAAAACTGTTTTTT. This gives the protein CASSKAGTGLKLGEKLFF. The complete variable domain, with remaining parts taken from reference TRBV7-9 and TRBJ1-4, reads DTGVSQNPRHKITKRGQNVTFRCDPISEHNRLYWYRQTLGQGPEFLTYFQNEAQLEKSRLLSDRFSAERPKGSFSTLEIQRTEQGDSAMYLCASSKAGTGLKLGEKLFFGSGTQLSVL.